Shown below are 15 T cell receptor beta chains from a single sample sequenced in a study of T cells in Graves' hyperthyroidism and ophthalmopathy. Amplified regions were TCR beta CDR3 sequences from RNA transcripts. When the TCR CDR3 underwent first-round RT-PCR, the HTBI primer set was used. TCRdb analysed the multiplex PCR reads with MiXCR anew, one entry per CDR3 protein. The sample consists of approximately 870,000 distinct CDR3 sequences, over 35% of them appearing once. The sequenced material came from blood. These receptors all come from a man younger than 30 with Graves' hyperthyroidism.

At least ten counts were recorded for this clonotype. The rearrangement uses TRBV29-1 and TRBJ1-2; 7 bases map to TRBD1. V lost 7 bases to trimming and J lost 3 bases; unmatched junction nucleotides: 5. The CDR3 length is 12 residues. CDR1 and CDR2 from the germline V gene are SQVTM and ANQGSEA. This CDR3 is CSARDRDYGYTF. CDR3 nucleotides: TGCAGCGCAAGAGACAGGGACTATGGCTACACCTTC.

This clonotype was counted at least ten times. The chain couples TRBV10-3 to TRBJ2-7; no firm D call. The ends were cut back, 3 bases at V and 3 bases at J, with 9 bases in the middle. The CDR3 totals 13 residues. In germline, CDR1 is ENHRY, CDR2 SYGVKD. For the CDR3, the DNA is TGTGCCATCAGTGACTTAGACGGCTACGAGCAGTACTTC. Its protein is CAISDLDGYEQYF.

Ten or more counts support this clonotype. The chain combines TRBV10-3 with TRBJ2-2, with 8 bases lining up with TRBD2. Trimming at V came to 0 bases and at J to 0 bases, leaving 3 bases not matched to a gene. The germline V gene has CDR1 ENHRY and CDR2 SYGVKD. The CDR3 contains 17 residues. The CDR3 sequence: CAISESDGRANTGELFF. For the CDR3, the DNA is TGTGCCATCAGTGAGTCGGACGGGAGGGCGAACACCGGGGAGCTGTTTTTT.

The V and J genes are TRBV5-8 and TRBJ1-2; D is perhaps TRBD1 (5 bases). CDR3 length equals 14 residues. CDR1 and CDR2 (germline): SGHTS, YDEGEE. V was trimmed by 0 bases and J by 6 bases, leaving 12 bases between them. CDR3 DNA sequence: TGTGCCAGCAGCTTGGGTGGGGGGGTTGATGGCTACACCTTC. It is translated as CASSLGGGVDGYTF.

This clonotype was recorded a few times. A read error may produce the germline difference seen at one junction end. V gene TRBV7-2 combines with J gene TRBJ1-2, with D unresolved. The CDR3 has 13 amino acids. Germline values: CDR1 SGHTA, CDR2 FQGNSA. As DNA, the CDR3 is TGCGCCAGCAGCCAAGATCTAGCGTATGGCTACACCTTC. Translation: CASSQDLAYGYTF.

The chain couples TRBV6-6 to TRBJ2-6; D gene ambiguous. The ends were cut back, 6 bases at V and 2 bases at J, with 11 bases in the middle. CDR3 length equals 15 residues. Germline CDR1 is MNHNY and CDR2 is SVGAGI (reference sequence). The CDR3 DNA follows: TGTGCCAGCAGAGGGCCGGATCCTGGGGCCAACGTCCTGACTTTC. Translated, it gives CASRGPDPGANVLTF.

This clonotype appeared once. The chain employs TRBV29-1 and TRBJ2-2; either TRBD1 or TRBD2 may supply D (5 bases each). Germline assignment: CDR1 SQVTM and CDR2 ANQGSEA. This CDR3 region has 14 residues. Trimming removed 8 bases at V and 5 bases at J, with 18 bases between. The CDR3 region is CSLVTGAGTGELFF. The CDR3 coding sequence is TGCAGCTTGGTCACCGGGGCAGGGACCGGGGAGCTGTTTTTT.

The sample holds many counts of this clonotype. The V call is TRBV19, the J call TRBJ1-1, with 7 bases matching TRBD1. Germline V lookup: CDR1 LNHDA, CDR2 SQIVND (reference sequence). CDR3 size: 13 residues. V lost 9 bases and J lost 6; bases outside the gene matches: 10. The chain's CDR3 is CASSFGQGAEAFF. CDR3 sequence (DNA): TGTGCCAGCAGTTTTGGGCAGGGGGCTGAAGCTTTCTTT.

The rearrangement links TRBV20-1 to TRBJ2-7; 8 bases are shared with TRBD2. V lost 6 bases and J lost 4; bases outside the gene matches: 11. The CDR3 is 14 residues long. Looked up from germline, CDR1 is DFQATT and CDR2 is SNEGSKA (reference sequence). The CDR3 loop reads CSASPSGSLYEQYF. The DNA of the CDR3 is TGCAGTGCATCCCCGAGCGGGAGTCTTTACGAGCAGTACTTC.

J is TRBJ1-2 and V is TRBV5-1; D unresolved. V lost 1 base, J lost 8 bases, and 15 bases lay in between. Germline CDR1 is SGHRS and CDR2 is YFSETQ. This CDR3 spans 14 amino acids. The CDR3 loop is CASSLSAGSYGYTF. Here the CDR3 DNA reads TGCGCCAGCAGCTTGTCAGCGGGCAGTTACGGCTACACCTTC.

V and J are TRBV25-1 and TRBJ2-3; D is perhaps TRBD1 or TRBD2 (6 bases each). This CDR3 has 15 amino acids. V gave up 7 bases and J gave up 5 bases, with 19 bases separating them. Germline CDR1 is MGHDK and CDR2 is SYGVNS. DNA of the CDR3: TGTGCCAGCACTCGCGGCGGCAAGGGGGGAGATACGCAGTATTTT. Residues: CASTRGGKGGDTQYF.

Only a few counts were recorded for this clonotype. The V gene is TRBV19, the J gene TRBJ1-1, with D possibly TRBD1 on 5 matching bases. This CDR3 contains 15 residues. The germline V gene encodes CDR1 LNHDA and CDR2 SQIVND (reference sequence). The germline V and J ends were trimmed by 1 base and 2 bases, with 11 bases remaining between them. The CDR3 sequence is CASSIGGAVNTEAFF. CDR3 coding DNA: TGTGCCAGTAGTATAGGTGGGGCAGTTAACACTGAAGCTTTCTTT.

This clonotype was seen at least ten times. The V gene is TRBV7-9, the J gene TRBJ1-1, with TRBD1 as a possible D gene (5 bases). V was pared by 5 bases and J by 10 bases, with 11 bases between. The CDR3 runs to 11 residues. Germline V gene sequence: CDR1 SEHNR, CDR2 FQNEAQ (reference sequence). This chain's CDR3 is CASSAGRGAFF. CDR3 sequence (DNA): TGTGCCAGCAGCGCGGGGCGCGGAGCTTTCTTT.

This sequence joins TRBV2 and TRBJ2-7; D not certain. V was shortened by 8 bases and J by 2 bases, with 4 bases between the two germline ends. The CDR3 totals 10 residues. CDR1 is SNHLY, CDR2 FYNNEI, per germline. The CDR3 here is CASLPYEQYF. The CDR3 nucleotides are TGTGCCAGCCTCCCCTACGAGCAGTACTTC.

As regards this clonotype: The junction differs from germline at one of its ends, possibly a read error. This chain connects TRBV6-6 to TRBJ1-1; D is undetermined. The length of the CDR3 is 13 residues. In germline, CDR1 is MNHNY, CDR2 SVGAGI (reference sequence). The CDR3 DNA follows: TGTGCCAGCAGTTATCAAGAGCGGACTGGAGCTTTCTTT. Translated: CASSYQERTGAFF.